A selection of T cell receptor beta chains follows, all from one sample in a study of human T cells and chemical hapten exposure. TCRdb recomputed calls from the 5' RACE reads with MiXCR, one row per CDR3 protein. Counted here are more than 140,000 distinct CDR3 sequences, 4.1% occurring once; the ten biggest clones make up approximately 1.4%. These receptors all come from a female donor in good health. Both conserved end residues are part of each CDR3. A D gene is named only where the DNA matches it firmly. Clone size is stated in some rows and not others, as once, few, many or a class when expanded.

J | V | D | size | CDR3 | DNA
TRBJ2-7 | TRBV19 | TRBD1 | many | CASKGPGQTYEQYF | TGTGCCAGTAAGGGGCCGGGACAGACCTACGAGCAGTACTTC
TRBJ1-6 | TRBV7-9 | TRBD1 | many | CASSPRGQISPLHF | TGTGCCAGCAGCCCACGGGGACAGATTTCACCCCTCCACTTT
TRBJ2-2 | TRBV30 | - | - | CAWHGTGELFF | TGTGCCTGGCACGGGACCGGGGAGCTGTTTTTT
TRBJ1-6 | TRBV15 | TRBD1 | many | CATSRGAGGSSPLHF | TGTGCCACCAGCAGAGGGGCAGGGGGCAGTTCACCCCTCCACTTT
TRBJ2-7 | TRBV5-1 | - | many | CASSFGQHEQYF | TGCGCCAGCAGCTTCGGACAGCACGAGCAGTACTTC
TRBJ2-7 | TRBV7-8 | TRBD1 | many | CASSLQGASYEQYF | TGTGCCAGCAGCTTACAGGGGGCCTCCTACGAGCAGTACTTC
TRBJ2-1 | TRBV12-5 | TRBD1 | many | CASGSWDRASYNEQFF | TGTGCTAGTGGTTCATGGGACAGGGCAAGTTACAATGAGCAGTTCTTC
TRBJ2-2 | TRBV27 | TRBD2 | many | CASLPRGGGLGTGELFF | TGTGCCAGCCTCCCCCGAGGCGGGGGGCTGGGCACCGGGGAGCTGTTTTTT
TRBJ2-5 | TRBV20-1 | - | many | CSAIPPRTAYQETQYF | TGCAGTGCAATTCCCCCCCGGACAGCGTACCAAGAGACCCAGTACTTC
TRBJ2-7 | TRBV9 | - | few | CASSVGTASYEQYF | TGTGCCAGCAGCGTAGGGACAGCATCCTACGAGCAGTACTTC
TRBJ1-2 | TRBV25-1 | - | few | CASSALDRETNGYTF | TGTGCCAGCAGTGCTTTGGACAGAGAGACAAATGGCTACACCTTC
TRBJ1-1 | TRBV11-2 | TRBD1 | many | CASSLGGQGSEAFF | TGTGCCAGCAGCTTAGGCGGACAGGGGAGTGAAGCTTTCTTT
TRBJ1-1 | TRBV27 | - | many | CASSFVPNTEAFF | TGTGCCAGCAGTTTCGTGCCCAACACTGAAGCTTTCTTT
TRBJ2-7 | TRBV27 | - | - | CASSRGGADEQYF | TGTGCCAGCAGCCGAGGGGGGGCCGACGAGCAGTACTTC
TRBJ1-1 | TRBV9 | - | - | CASSDEGRDTEAFF | TGTGCCAGCAGCGACGAGGGCAGGGACACTGAAGCTTTCTTT
TRBJ2-3 | TRBV4-2 | - | few | CASSRTPAGTDTQYF | TGTGCCAGCAGCCGCACACCGGCCGGGACAGATACGCAGTATTTT
TRBJ2-5 | TRBV5-4 | TRBD2 | many | CASSGAGPETETQYF | TGTGCCAGCAGCGGAGCGGGACCTGAGACAGAGACCCAGTACTTC
TRBJ1-1 | TRBV12-3/TRBV12-4 | TRBD1 | many | CASSTTGGWGTEAFF | TGTGCCAGCAGTACAACAGGGGGTTGGGGCACTGAAGCTTTCTTT
TRBJ1-1 | TRBV19 | TRBD1 | many | CASSPQGLNTEAFF | TGTGCCAGTAGCCCACAGGGGTTGAACACTGAAGCTTTCTTT
TRBJ2-5 | TRBV20-1 | TRBD2 | many | CSAGRLAGAAETQYF | TGCAGTGCGGGGCGTCTAGCGGGGGCGGCGGAGACCCAGTACTTC
TRBJ1-3 | TRBV27 | - | many | CASRPGRTSGNTIYF | TGTGCCAGCAGACCCGGACGGACCTCTGGAAACACCATATATTTT
TRBJ1-1 | TRBV6-6 | - | many | CASSLRQEAFF | TGTGCCAGCAGTCTCCGTCAGGAAGCTTTCTTT
TRBJ1-4 | TRBV7-6 | TRBD1 | few | CASSLSRAGGDEKLFF | TGTGCCAGCAGCTTATCGAGGGCAGGGGGGGATGAAAAACTGTTTTTT
TRBJ2-7 | TRBV11-2 | TRBD1 | few | CASTNLDRVYEQYF | TGTGCCAGCACCAACCTCGACAGGGTCTACGAGCAGTACTTC
TRBJ1-6 | TRBV7-9 | - | many | CASSLVQGVNSPLHF | TGTGCCAGCAGCTTAGTACAGGGCGTAAATTCACCCCTCCACTTT
TRBJ1-6 | TRBV4-3 | TRBD1 | many | CASSQDPGGKGSPLHF | TGCGCCAGCAGCCAAGATCCAGGGGGCAAAGGTTCACCCCTCCACTTT
TRBJ1-6 | TRBV12-3/TRBV12-4 | - | many | CASSFSTANSPLHF | TGTGCCAGCAGTTTCTCCACGGCTAATTCACCCCTCCACTTT
TRBJ1-2 | TRBV4-1 | - | - | CASSQDTRTVNDGYTF | TGCGCCAGCAGCCAAGATACGCGAACTGTTAACGATGGCTACACCTTC
TRBJ1-1 | TRBV7-8 | - | many | CASSLSWVNTEAFF | TGTGCCAGCAGCTTATCCTGGGTAAACACTGAAGCTTTCTTT
TRBJ2-2 | TRBV4-1 | - | many | CASSPPYGKNTGELFF | TGCGCCAGCAGCCCACCCTACGGCAAGAACACCGGGGAGCTGTTTTTT
TRBJ1-1 | TRBV3-1 | TRBD1 | many | CASSLLQGRGSEAFF | TGTGCCAGCAGCCTCCTACAGGGGCGGGGGAGTGAAGCTTTCTTT
TRBJ1-2 | TRBV5-1 | TRBD1 | - | CASSLTPGQGALGYGDTF | TGCGCCAGCAGCTTAACTCCGGGACAGGGGGCGCTTGGCTATGGCGACACCTTC
TRBJ2-2 | TRBV7-9 | TRBD2 | - | CASSLFLAGRETGELFF | TGTGCCAGCAGCTTATTCCTTGCAGGGAGGGAAACCGGGGAGCTGTTTTTT
TRBJ1-1 | TRBV7-9 | TRBD1 | - | CASSPHRQGGSTEAFF | TGTGCCAGCAGCCCCCATAGACAGGGGGGGTCCACTGAAGCTTTCTTT
TRBJ1-1 | TRBV7-3 | - | once | CASSLSPRDTEAFF | TGTGCCAGCAGCTTAAGCCCCAGGGACACTGAAGCTTTCTTT
TRBJ1-5 | TRBV6-5 | - | - | CASGAGNNQPQHF | TGTGCTTCGGGGGCAGGGAACAATCAGCCCCAGCATTTT
TRBJ2-3 | TRBV5-1 | - | many | CASSLSPSGDTQYF | TGCGCCAGCAGCTTGTCCCCGAGCGGGGATACGCAGTATTTT
TRBJ2-3 | TRBV2 | - | many | CASSGRAAPQYF | TGTGCCAGCAGTGGGAGGGCAGCACCGCAGTATTTT
TRBJ2-3 | TRBV10-3 | TRBD1 | many | CAIKGQGTLRTDTQYF | TGTGCCATCAAGGGACAGGGGACCCTTCGCACAGATACGCAGTATTTT
TRBJ2-7 | TRBV5-1 | - | few | CASTPTNSRHEQYF | TGCGCCAGCACCCCGACCAATTCTCGCCACGAGCAGTACTTC
TRBJ2-2 | TRBV4-3 | - | many | CASSQDRLGPRNTGELFF | TGCGCCAGCAGCCAAGATCGGTTGGGACCGAGGAACACCGGGGAGCTGTTTTTT